The 13 T cell receptor beta chains reported below all come from one sample, sequenced in a study of cytomegalovirus exposure and HLA in healthy donors. The PCR used 60 Vbeta and 13 Jbeta primers. Sequenced by immunoSEQ multiplex PCR; TCRdb stores in-frame clones only, minus some. The sample holds about 92,000 clones, 84% seen once. Input material: PBMCs. Receptors originate from a woman aged 18-30 years in good health and CMV-seropositive.

This rearrangement joins TRBV5-1 to TRBJ2-5; possibly TRBD2 for D (5 bases). The CDR3 contains 15 residues. The V gene's germline CDR1 is SGHRS and CDR2 YFSETQ. Trimming removed 0 bases from V and 5 bases from J, with 14 bases in between. The CDR3 protein is CASSLVPNGMETQYF. CDR3 coding DNA: TGCGCCAGCAGCTTGGTTCCTAACGGGATGGAGACCCAGTACTTC.

The V gene is TRBV7-6, the J gene TRBJ1-2; D unresolved. The V and J ends lost 1 base and 1 base respectively, with 10 bases between them. This CDR3 has 15 residues. Germline V gene lookup returns CDR1 SGHVS and CDR2 FNYEAQ. The CDR3 nucleotides read TGTGCCAGCAGCTTAGGACTGCCGTTTAACTATGGCTACACCTTC. Translated: CASSLGLPFNYGYTF. Full variable domain (rest looked up from reference TRBV7-6 and TRBJ1-2): GAGVSQSPRYKVTKRGQDVALRCDPISGHVSLYWYRQALGQGPEFLTYFNYEAQQDKSGLPNDRFSAERPEGSISTLTIQRTEQRDSAMYRCASSLGLPFNYGYTFGSGTRLTVV.

The rearrangement joins TRBV30 to TRBJ2-2, with D possibly being TRBD2 (5 bases). The germline V and J ends were trimmed by 1 base and 2 bases, with 8 bases remaining between them. The germline V gene has CDR1 GTSNPN and CDR2 SVGIG (reference sequence). The CDR3 consists of 14 residues. Written as DNA, the CDR3 is TGTGCCTGGAGTGAGGACTCAAACACCGGGGAGCTGTTTTTT. This sequence encodes CAWSEDSNTGELFF.

This clone came up a few times. The chain links TRBV2 to TRBJ2-2, with no clear D. The germline gives CDR1 SNHLY, CDR2 FYNNEI. The CDR3 loop spans 13 amino acids. Trimming cost V 5 bases and J 5 bases, with 9 bases left between them. CDR3 nucleotides: TGTGCCAGCAGTAACCTAGAAACCGGGGAGCTGTTTTTT. This translates into CASSNLETGELFF.

This sequence joins TRBV15 and TRBJ2-7, with D unclear. CDR3 length equals 15 residues. Trimming cost V 0 bases and J 0 bases, with 9 bases left between them. The germline V gene has CDR1 LNHNV and CDR2 YYDKDF (reference sequence). The CDR3 reads CATSRDRGSSYEQYF. The CDR3 coding sequence is TGTGCCACCAGCAGAGATCGAGGAAGCTCCTACGAGCAGTACTTC.

V usage is TRBV28 and J usage is TRBJ1-4; 7 positions agree with TRBD1. CDR1 and CDR2 from the germline V gene are MDHEN and SYDVKM. With 7 bases clipped from V and 3 bases from J, the junction kept 5 bases outside the gene matches. The CDR3 spans 14 residues. The DNA of the CDR3 is TGTGCCAGCATTCAGGGGGGAGCTAATGAAAAACTGTTTTTT. Residues: CASIQGGANEKLFF.

The chain joins TRBV6-1 to TRBJ2-5; perhaps TRBD1 as D (5 bases). CDR3 length: 14 amino acids. Germline V CDR1 and CDR2: MNHNS, SASEGT. V shed 4 bases and J shed 3 bases, with 12 bases lying between them. The CDR3 here is CASSAGFTKETQYF. CDR3 nucleotide sequence: TGTGCCAGCAGTGCAGGGTTCACTAAAGAGACCCAGTACTTC.

The rearrangement joins TRBV6-5 to TRBJ2-7, with TRBD2 as a possible D gene (6 bases). V was pared by 6 bases and J by 1 base, with 16 bases between. The CDR3 consists of 15 residues. CDR1 is MNHEY, CDR2 SVGAGI, per germline. The CDR3 sequence: CASSDYPGGSYEQYF. CDR3 DNA: TGTGCCAGCAGCGATTACCCCGGGGGATCCTACGAGCAGTACTTC.

The chain couples TRBV6-1 to TRBJ1-5; TRBD1 matches at 7 bases. The CDR3 is 17 residues long. CDR1 is MNHNS, CDR2 SASEGT, per germline. Trimming at V came to 1 base and at J to 0 bases, leaving 6 bases not matched to a gene. CDR3 region: CASSEGGYRGSNQPQHF. The CDR3 nucleotides are TGTGCCAGCAGTGAAGGTGGGTACAGGGGTAGCAATCAGCCCCAGCATTTT.

The chain employs TRBV13 and TRBJ2-3; 11 positions match TRBD2. Germline values: CDR1 PRHDT, CDR2 FYEKMQ (reference sequence). The CDR3 sequence is 15 residues long. V shed 5 bases and J 3 bases; nucleotides not matched to a gene: 4. The CDR3 is CASSHTSGRTDTQYF. The CDR3 region has the DNA TGTGCCAGCAGCCACACTAGCGGGAGAACAGATACGCAGTATTTT.

V gene TRBV19 combines with J gene TRBJ2-7; the D gene is possibly TRBD1 (5 bases). Germline assignment: CDR1 LNHDA and CDR2 SQIVND (reference sequence). This CDR3 contains 12 residues. Trimming took off 7 bases at V and 4 bases at J, with 11 bases between the two ends. CDR3 nucleotides: TGTGCCAGTACTCTAAGGGGATACGAGCAGTACTTC. The encoded protein is CASTLRGYEQYF.

The chain is built from TRBV5-1 and TRBJ1-1; D ambiguous. The CDR3 runs to 13 residues. The V end was cut by 4 bases, the J end by 0 bases, with 7 bases between. Germline CDR1 reads SGHRS; CDR2 reads YFSETQ. CDR3 coding DNA: TGCGCCAGCAGCCCGACTATGAACACTGAAGCTTTCTTT. This codes for CASSPTMNTEAFF.

V gene TRBV28 combines with J gene TRBJ2-7; 8 bases line up with TRBD1. Germline V gene lookup returns CDR1 MDHEN and CDR2 SYDVKM. The CDR3 covers 12 residues. Trimming took 8 bases from V and 2 from J; bases not matched to a gene: 2. DNA for the CDR3: TGTGCCAGCGGACAGGGCCCCTACGAGCAGTACTTC. Protein sequence: CASGQGPYEQYF.